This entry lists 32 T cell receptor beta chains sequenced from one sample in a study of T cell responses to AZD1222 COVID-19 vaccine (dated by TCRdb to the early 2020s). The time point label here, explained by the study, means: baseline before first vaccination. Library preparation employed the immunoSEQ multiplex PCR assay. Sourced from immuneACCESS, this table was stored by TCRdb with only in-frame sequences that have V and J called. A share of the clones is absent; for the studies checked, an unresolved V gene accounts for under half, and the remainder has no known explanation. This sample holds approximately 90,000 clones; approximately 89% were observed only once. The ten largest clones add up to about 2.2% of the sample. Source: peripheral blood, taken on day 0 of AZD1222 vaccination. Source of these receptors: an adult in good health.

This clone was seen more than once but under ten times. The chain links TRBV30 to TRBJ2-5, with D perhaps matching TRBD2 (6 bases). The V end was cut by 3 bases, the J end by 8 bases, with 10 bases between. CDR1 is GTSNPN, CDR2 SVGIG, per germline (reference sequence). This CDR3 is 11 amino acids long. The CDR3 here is CAWSDSGTQYF. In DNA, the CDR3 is TGTGCCTGGAGCGATAGCGGAACCCAGTACTTC.

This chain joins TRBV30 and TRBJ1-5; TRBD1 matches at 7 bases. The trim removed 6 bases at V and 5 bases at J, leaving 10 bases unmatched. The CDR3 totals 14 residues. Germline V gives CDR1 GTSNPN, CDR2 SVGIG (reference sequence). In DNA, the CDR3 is TGTGCCTGCGGCGTTGGGACAGAAGATCAGCCCCAGCATTTT. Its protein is CACGVGTEDQPQHF.

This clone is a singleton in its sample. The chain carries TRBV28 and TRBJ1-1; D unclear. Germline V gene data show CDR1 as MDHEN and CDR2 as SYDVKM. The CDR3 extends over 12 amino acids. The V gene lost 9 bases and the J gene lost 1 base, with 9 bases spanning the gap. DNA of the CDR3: TGTGCCAGTCTGACTCCGAACACTGAAGCTTTCTTT. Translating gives CASLTPNTEAFF.

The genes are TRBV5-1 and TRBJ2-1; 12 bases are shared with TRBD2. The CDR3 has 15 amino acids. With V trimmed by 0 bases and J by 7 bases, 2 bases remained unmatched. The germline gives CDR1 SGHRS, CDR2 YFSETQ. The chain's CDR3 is CASSLVTSGSNEQFF. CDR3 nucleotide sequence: TGCGCCAGCAGCTTGGTGACTAGCGGGAGTAATGAGCAGTTCTTC.

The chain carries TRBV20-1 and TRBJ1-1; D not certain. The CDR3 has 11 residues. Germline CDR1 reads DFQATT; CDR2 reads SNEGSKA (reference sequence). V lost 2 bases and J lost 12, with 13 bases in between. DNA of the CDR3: TGCAGTGCTAGATCCCTGGGAAAGACTTTCTTT. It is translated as CSARSLGKTFF.

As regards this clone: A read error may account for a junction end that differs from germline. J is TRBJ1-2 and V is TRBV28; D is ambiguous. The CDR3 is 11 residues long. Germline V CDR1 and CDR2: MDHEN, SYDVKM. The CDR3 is CASYTNYGYTF. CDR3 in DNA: TGTGCCAGTTATACTAATTATGGCTACACCTTC.

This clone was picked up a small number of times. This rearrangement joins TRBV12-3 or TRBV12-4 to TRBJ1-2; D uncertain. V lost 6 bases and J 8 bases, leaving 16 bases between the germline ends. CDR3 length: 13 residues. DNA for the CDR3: TGTGCCAGCAGCCTCCCCGCCGAGTCGGGCTACACCTTC. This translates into CASSLPAESGYTF.

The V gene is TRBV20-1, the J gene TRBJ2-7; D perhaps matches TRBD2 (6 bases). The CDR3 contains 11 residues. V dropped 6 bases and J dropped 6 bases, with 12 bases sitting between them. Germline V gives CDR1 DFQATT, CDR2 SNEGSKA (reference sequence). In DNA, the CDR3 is TGCAGTGCCAGACTAGTAACCGAGCAGTACTTC. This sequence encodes CSARLVTEQYF.

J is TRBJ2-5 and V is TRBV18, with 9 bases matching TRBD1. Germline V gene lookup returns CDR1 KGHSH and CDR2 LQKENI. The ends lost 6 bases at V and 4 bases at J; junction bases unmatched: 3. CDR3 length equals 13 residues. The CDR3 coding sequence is TGTGCCAGCTCTGAGACAGGGGGAGAGACCCAGTACTTC. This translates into CASSETGGETQYF.

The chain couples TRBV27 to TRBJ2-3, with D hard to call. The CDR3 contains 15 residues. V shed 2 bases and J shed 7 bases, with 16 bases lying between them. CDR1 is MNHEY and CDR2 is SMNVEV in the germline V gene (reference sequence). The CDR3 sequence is CASSLPQLRRYTQYF. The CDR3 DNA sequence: TGTGCCAGCAGTTTACCACAATTAAGAAGGTATACGCAGTATTTT.

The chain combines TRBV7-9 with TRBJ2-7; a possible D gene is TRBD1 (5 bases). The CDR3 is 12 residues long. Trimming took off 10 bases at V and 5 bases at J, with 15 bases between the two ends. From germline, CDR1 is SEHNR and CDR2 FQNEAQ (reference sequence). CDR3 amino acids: CAIPQQTDEQYF. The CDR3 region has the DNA TGTGCCATCCCCCAGCAGACAGACGAGCAGTACTTC.

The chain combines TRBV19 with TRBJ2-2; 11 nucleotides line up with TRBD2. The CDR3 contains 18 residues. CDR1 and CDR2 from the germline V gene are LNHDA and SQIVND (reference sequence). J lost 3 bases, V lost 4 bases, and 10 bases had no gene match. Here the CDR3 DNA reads TGTGCCAGTAGTACGCCGACTAGCGGGGCGATCTACACCGGGGAGCTGTTTTTT. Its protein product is CASSTPTSGAIYTGELFF.

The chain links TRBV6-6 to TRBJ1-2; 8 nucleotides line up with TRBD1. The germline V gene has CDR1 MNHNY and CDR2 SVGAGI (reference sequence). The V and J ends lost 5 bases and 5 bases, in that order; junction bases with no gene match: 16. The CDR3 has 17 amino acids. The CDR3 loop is CASSPGTGLWSGYGYTF. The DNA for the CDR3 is TGTGCCAGCAGTCCCGGGACAGGACTCTGGAGTGGGTATGGCTACACCTTC.

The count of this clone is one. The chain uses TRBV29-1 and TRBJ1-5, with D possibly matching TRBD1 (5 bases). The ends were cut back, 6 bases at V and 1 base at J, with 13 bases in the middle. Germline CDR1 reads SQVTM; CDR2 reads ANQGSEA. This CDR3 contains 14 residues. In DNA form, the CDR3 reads TGCAGCGTCACCCAGGGAGCCAGCAATCAGCCCCAGCATTTT. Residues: CSVTQGASNQPQHF.

The CDR3 sequence is CAISFRNTEAFF. CDR3 DNA sequence: TGTGCCATCAGTTTTAGGAACACTGAAGCTTTCTTT. V is TRBV10-3 and J is TRBJ1-1, with unresolved D. CDR1 and CDR2 from the germline V gene are ENHRY and SYGVKD. Trimming stripped 5 bases from V and 1 base from J, with 5 bases between. The CDR3 has 12 residues.

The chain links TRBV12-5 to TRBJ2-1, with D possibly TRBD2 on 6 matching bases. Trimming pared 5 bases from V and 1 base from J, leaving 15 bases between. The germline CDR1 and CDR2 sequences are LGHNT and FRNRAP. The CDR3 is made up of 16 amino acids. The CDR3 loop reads CASGRPRGTSYNEQFF. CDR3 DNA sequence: TGTGCTAGTGGTCGCCCCCGGGGGACGTCCTACAATGAGCAGTTCTTC.

CDR3 nucleotide sequence: TGTGCCAGCAGCTTAGGGACGACAGGGATTGAAGCTTTCTTT. This translates into CASSLGTTGIEAFF. The chain uses TRBV7-6 and TRBJ1-1; TRBD1 aligns across 7 bases. Looked up from germline, CDR1 is SGHVS and CDR2 is FNYEAQ. This CDR3 is 14 amino acids long. Trimming at V came to 1 base and at J to 7 bases, leaving 6 bases not matched to a gene.

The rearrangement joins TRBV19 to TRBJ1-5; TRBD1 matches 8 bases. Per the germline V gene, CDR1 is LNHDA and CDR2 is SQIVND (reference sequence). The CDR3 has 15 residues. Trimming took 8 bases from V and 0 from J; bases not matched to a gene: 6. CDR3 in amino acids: CASARDRYSNQPQHF. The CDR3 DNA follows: TGTGCCAGTGCCCGGGACAGGTATAGCAATCAGCCCCAGCATTTT.

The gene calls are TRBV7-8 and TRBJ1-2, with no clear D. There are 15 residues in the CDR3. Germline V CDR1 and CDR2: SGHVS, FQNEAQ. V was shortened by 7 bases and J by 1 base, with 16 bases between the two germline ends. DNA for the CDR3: TGTGCCAGCACTCCCGCAGCGGCAGATAACTATGGCTACACCTTC. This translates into CASTPAAADNYGYTF. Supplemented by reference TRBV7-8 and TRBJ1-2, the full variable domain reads GAGVSQSPRYKVAKRGQDVALRCDPISGHVSLFWYQQALGQGPEFLTYFQNEAQLDKSGLPSDRFFAERPEGSVSTLKIQRTQQEDSAVYLCASTPAAADNYGYTFGSGTRLTVV.

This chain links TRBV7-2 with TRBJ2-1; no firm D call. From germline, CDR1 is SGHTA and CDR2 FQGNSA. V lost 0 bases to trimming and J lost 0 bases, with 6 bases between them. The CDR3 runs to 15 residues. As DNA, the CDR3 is TGTGCCAGCAGCTTAGCCCGGAGCTCCTACAATGAGCAGTTCTTC. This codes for CASSLARSSYNEQFF.

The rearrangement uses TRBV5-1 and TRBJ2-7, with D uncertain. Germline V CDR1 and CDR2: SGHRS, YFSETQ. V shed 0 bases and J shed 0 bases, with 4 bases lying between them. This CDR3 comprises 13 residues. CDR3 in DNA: TGCGCCAGCAGCTTGGGGAGCTCCTACGAGCAGTACTTC. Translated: CASSLGSSYEQYF. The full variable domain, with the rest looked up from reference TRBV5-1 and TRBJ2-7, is KAGVTQTPRYLIKTRGQQVTLSCSPISGHRSVSWYQQTPGQGLQFLFEYFSETQRNKGNFPGRFSGRQFSNSRSEMNVSTLELGDSALYLCASSLGSSYEQYFGPGTRLTVT.

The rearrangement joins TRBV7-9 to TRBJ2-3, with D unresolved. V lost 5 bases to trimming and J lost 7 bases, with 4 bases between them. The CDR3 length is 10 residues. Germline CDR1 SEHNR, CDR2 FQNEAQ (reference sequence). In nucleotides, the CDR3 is TGTGCCAGCAGCCCCTATACGCAGTATTTT. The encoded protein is CASSPYTQYF.

CDR3 protein: CSASGNRGQNYGYTF. The CDR3, as DNA: TGCAGTGCTAGTGGTAACAGGGGGCAGAACTATGGCTACACCTTC. This chain uses TRBV20-1 with TRBJ1-2, with TRBD1 identical over 9 bases. CDR1 and CDR2 (germline): DFQATT, SNEGSKA (reference sequence). Trimming took 3 bases from V and 2 from J; bases not matched to a gene: 7. The CDR3 spans 15 residues.

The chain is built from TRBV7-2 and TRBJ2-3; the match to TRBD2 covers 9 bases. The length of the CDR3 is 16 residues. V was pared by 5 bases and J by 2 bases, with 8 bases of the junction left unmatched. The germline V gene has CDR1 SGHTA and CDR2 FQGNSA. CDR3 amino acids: CASSAIAGVTTDTQYF. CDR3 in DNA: TGTGCCAGCAGCGCGATAGCGGGAGTAACCACAGATACGCAGTATTTT.

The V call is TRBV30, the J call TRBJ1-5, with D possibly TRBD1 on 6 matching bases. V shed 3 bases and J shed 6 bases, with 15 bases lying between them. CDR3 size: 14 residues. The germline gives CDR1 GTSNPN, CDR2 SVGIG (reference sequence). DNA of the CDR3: TGTGCCTGGAGGGGTCCAGGGGTCGCTCAGCCCCAGCATTTT. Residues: CAWRGPGVAQPQHF.

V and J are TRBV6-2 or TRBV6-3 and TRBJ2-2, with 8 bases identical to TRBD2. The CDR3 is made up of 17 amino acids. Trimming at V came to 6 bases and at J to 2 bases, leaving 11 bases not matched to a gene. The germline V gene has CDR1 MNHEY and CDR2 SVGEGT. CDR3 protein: CASSLRVSGVNTGELFF. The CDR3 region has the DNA TGTGCCAGCAGCCTCCGGGTTAGCGGGGTCAACACCGGGGAGCTGTTTTTT.

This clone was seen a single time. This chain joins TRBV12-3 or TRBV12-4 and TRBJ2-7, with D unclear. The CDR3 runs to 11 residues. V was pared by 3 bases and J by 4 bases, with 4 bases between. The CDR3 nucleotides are TGTGCCAGCAGTTTTGAGTACGAGCAGTACTTC. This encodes CASSFEYEQYF.

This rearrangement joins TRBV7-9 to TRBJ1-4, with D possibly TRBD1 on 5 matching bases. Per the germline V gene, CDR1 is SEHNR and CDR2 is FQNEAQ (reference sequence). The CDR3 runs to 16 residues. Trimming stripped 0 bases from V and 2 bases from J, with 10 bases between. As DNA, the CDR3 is TGTGCCAGCAGCTTAGCGCTGGGGACGACTAATGAAAAACTGTTTTTT. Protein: CASSLALGTTNEKLFF.

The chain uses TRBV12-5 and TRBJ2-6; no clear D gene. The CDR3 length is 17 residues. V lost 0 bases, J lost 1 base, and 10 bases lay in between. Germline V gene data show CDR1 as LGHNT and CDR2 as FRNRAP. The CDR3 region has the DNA TGTGCTAGTGGTTTGGTCGAACTTATATCTGGGGCCAACGTCCTGACTTTC. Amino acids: CASGLVELISGANVLTF.

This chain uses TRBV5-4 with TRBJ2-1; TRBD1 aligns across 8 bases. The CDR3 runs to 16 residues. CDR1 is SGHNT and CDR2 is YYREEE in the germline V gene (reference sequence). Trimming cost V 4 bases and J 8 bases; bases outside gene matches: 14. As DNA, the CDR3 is TGTGCCAGCAGCGTAGGATCCGGACAGGGACAGGATGAGCAGTTCTTC. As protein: CASSVGSGQGQDEQFF.

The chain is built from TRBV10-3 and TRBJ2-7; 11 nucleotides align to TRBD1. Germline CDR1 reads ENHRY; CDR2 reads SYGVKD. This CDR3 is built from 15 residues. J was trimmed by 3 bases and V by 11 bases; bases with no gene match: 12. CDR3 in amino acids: CASSGTGGSGYEQYF. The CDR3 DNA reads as TGTGCCTCCTCCGGGACAGGGGGAAGCGGCTACGAGCAGTACTTC.

In DNA, the CDR3 is TGCGCCAGCATCCGCAGCGGAAGTAGCACAGATACGCAGTATTTT. This encodes CASIRSGSSTDTQYF. V is TRBV5-1 and J is TRBJ2-3, with D possibly matching TRBD2 (5 bases). The V gene's germline CDR1 is SGHRS and CDR2 YFSETQ. This CDR3 is built from 15 residues. The germline V and J ends were trimmed by 6 bases and 0 bases, with 14 bases remaining between them.